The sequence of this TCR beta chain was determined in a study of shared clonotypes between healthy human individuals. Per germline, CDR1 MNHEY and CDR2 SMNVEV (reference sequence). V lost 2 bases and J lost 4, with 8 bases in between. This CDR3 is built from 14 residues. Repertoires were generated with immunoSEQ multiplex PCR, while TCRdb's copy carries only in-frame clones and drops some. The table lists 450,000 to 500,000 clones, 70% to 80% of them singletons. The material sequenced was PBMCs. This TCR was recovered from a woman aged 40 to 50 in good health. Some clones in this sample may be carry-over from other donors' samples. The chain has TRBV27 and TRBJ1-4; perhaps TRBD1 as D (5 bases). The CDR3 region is CASSLRRGNEKLFF. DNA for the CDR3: TGTGCCAGCAGTTTAAGGAGGGGTAATGAAAAACTGTTTTTT.